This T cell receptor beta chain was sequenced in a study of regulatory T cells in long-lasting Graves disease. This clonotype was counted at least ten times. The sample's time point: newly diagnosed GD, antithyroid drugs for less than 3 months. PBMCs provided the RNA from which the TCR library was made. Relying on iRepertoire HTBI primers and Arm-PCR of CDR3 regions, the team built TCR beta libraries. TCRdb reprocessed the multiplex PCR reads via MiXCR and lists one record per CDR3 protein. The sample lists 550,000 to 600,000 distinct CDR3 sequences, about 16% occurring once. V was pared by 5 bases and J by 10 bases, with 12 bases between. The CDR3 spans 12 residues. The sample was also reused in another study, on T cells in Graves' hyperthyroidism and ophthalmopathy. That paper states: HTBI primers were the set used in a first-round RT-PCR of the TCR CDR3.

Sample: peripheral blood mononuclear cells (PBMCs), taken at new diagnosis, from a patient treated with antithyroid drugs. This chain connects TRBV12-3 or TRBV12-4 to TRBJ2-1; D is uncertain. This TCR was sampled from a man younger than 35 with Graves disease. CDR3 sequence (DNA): TGTGCCAGCAGTAATACCGGTGGGGAGCAGTTCTTC. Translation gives CASSNTGGEQFF.